This TCR beta chain is from a study of blood T cell repertoires in COVID-19. Overall study context: The analysed material was cDNA or gDNA that came from T cells, B-cell-depleted T cells, or PBMCs.

The CDR3 has 13 amino acids. Looked up from germline, CDR1 is LGHDT and CDR2 is YNNKEL (reference sequence). The V end was cut by 4 bases, the J end by 0 bases, with 6 bases between. The method was immunoSEQ multiplex PCR; TCRdb's version includes in-frame clones alone and lacks a portion of them. The sample yields around 200,000 clones, 80% to 90% seen once. The chain is built from TRBV3-1 (or the pseudogene TRBV3-2) and TRBJ1-1; no firm D call. The sequencing sample was made of peripheral blood. The origin of this receptor is a man aged 50 to 59 with active or convalescent COVID-19. The CDR3 DNA reads as TGTGCCAGCAGCCCGCAGGTGAACACTGAAGCTTTCTTT. Its protein product is CASSPQVNTEAFF.